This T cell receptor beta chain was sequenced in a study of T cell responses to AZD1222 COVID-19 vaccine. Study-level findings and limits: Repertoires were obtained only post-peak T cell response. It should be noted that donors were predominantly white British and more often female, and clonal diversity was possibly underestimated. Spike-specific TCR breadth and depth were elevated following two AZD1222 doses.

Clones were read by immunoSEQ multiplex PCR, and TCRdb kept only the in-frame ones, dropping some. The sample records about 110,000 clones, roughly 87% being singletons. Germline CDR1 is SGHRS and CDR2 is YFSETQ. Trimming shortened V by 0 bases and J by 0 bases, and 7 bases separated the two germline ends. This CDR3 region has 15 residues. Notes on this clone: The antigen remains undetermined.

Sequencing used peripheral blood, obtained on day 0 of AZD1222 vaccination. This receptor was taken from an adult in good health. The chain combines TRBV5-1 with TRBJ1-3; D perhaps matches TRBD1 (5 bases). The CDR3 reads CASSLAGGSGNTIYF. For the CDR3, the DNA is TGCGCCAGCAGCTTGGCGGGGGGCTCTGGAAACACCATATATTTT.